This section outlines one T cell receptor (beta chain) sequence together with its context. Its antigen is unidentified. The CDR3 does not close with the conserved phenylalanine or tryptophan, likely indicating a read error. TCRdb reanalysed the PCR reads using MiXCR and keeps one entry per CDR3 protein. The data hold around 100,000 distinct CDR3 sequences, with about a third observed a single time. Germline CDR1 reads MNHEY; CDR2 reads SMNVEV (reference sequence). After removal of 4 bases from V and 5 bases from J, the junction contained 5 bases not matched to a gene. The CDR3 contains 14 residues. Naive CD8 libraries were made from 20,000 to 1,000,000 sorted cells, and they used 10%, 30% or 50% RNA. These data are taken from a study of molecular identifiers for immune sequencing clone quantification. Broader study findings: In naive cells, under 1% of molecules belonged to clones above 20 RNA copies, against over 99% in effector cells.

The source material was naive CD8+ T cells from blood, with Jurkat cell RNA spiked in. Subset given: FACS-sorted CD8+CD4-CCR7+CD45RA+ naive T cells. The chain has TRBV27 and TRBJ2-7; 10 bases line up with TRBD2. The receptor was derived from a human donor in good health. Some libraries in this study had Jurkat cell RNA spiked in. CDR3: CASSSGLAEDEQYI. CDR3 DNA: TGTGCCAGCAGTTCAGGACTAGCGGAGGACGAGCAGTACATC.